These T cell receptor beta chains were read from a single sample in a study of blood T cell repertoires in COVID-19. Sequenced by immunoSEQ multiplex PCR; TCRdb stores in-frame clones only, minus some. This table has 25,000 to 35,000 clones, approximately 91% appearing once. What was sequenced was peripheral blood. These TCRs come from a human donor with active COVID-19. The donor label of this sample is uncertain. The CDR3 runs from the conserved cysteine through the conserved F or W. Each record gives: J gene, clone size, V gene, D gene, CDR3 protein, CDR3 DNA. The D gene is left open where the match is weak. The size field is filled for only some rows; it gives once, few, many or a size class.

TRBJ2-7 - TRBV29-1 - CSVEGQSYEQYF TGCAGCGTTGAGGGGCAGTCCTACGAGCAGTACTTC
TRBJ2-1 - TRBV9 TRBD2 CASSVRASGSSYNEQFF TGTGCCAGCAGCGTAAGGGCTAGCGGGAGTTCCTACAATGAGCAGTTCTTC
TRBJ2-2 once TRBV18 - CASSPLRGANTGELFF TGTGCCAGCTCACCACTCAGGGGCGCGAACACCGGGGAGCTGTTTTTT
TRBJ2-6 once TRBV29-1 TRBD1 CSVGVTGGSGANVLTF TGCAGCGTTGGCGTGACAGGGGGCTCTGGGGCCAACGTCCTGACTTTC
TRBJ1-6 - TRBV6-6 - CASSFGPGGLNSPLHF -
TRBJ2-2 - TRBV5-1 - CASSLAAGTNTGELFF TGCGCCAGCAGCTTGGCCGCGGGTACGAACACCGGGGAGCTGTTTTTT
TRBJ2-3 - TRBV7-3 - CASRLGLSTDTQYF TGTGCCAGCAGGTTGGGGCTAAGCACAGATACGCAGTATTTT
TRBJ2-4 - TRBV7-9 TRBD2 CASSSQRGGKNIQYF TGTGCCAGCAGCTCGCAGCGGGGTGGCAAAAACATTCAGTACTTC
TRBJ2-6 few TRBV4-3 TRBD1 CASSRITGTGSSGANVLTF TGCGCCAGCAGCCGGATTACCGGGACAGGGAGCTCTGGGGCCAACGTCCTGACTTTC
TRBJ1-2 - TRBV6-5 - CASSPGYGYTF TGTGCCAGCAGTCCAGGCTATGGCTACACCTTC
TRBJ2-1 - TRBV27 TRBD2 CASSVLSSGSYNEQFF TGTGCCAGCAGTGTCCTTTCTAGCGGGAGCTACAATGAGCAGTTCTTC
TRBJ1-2 - TRBV27 - CASSFGGDGYTF TGTGCCAGCAGTTTCGGAGGGGACGGCTACACCTTC
TRBJ2-3 - TRBV27 TRBD2 CASSVGLATDTQYF TGTGCCAGCAGTGTGGGACTAGCAACAGATACGCAGTATTTT
TRBJ2-7 - TRBV4-3 TRBD1 CASSQDIGGRGSDEQYF TGCGCCAGCAGCCAAGATATAGGGGGCCGGGGCAGCGACGAGCAGTACTTC
TRBJ2-1 - TRBV7-2 TRBD2 CASSLRVDPSGSIEQFF TGTGCCAGCAGCTTAAGGGTAGATCCTAGCGGGAGCATTGAGCAGTTCTTC
TRBJ1-3 - TRBV4-2 - CASSQGDISGNTIYF TGTGCCAGCAGCCAAGGAGATATCTCTGGAAACACCATATATTTT
TRBJ2-1 - TRBV5-1 TRBD2 CASSRSGGANEQFF TGCGCCAGCAGCCGTAGCGGGGGGGCCAATGAGCAGTTCTTC
TRBJ2-3 - TRBV6-2/TRBV6-3 TRBD2 CASSSPGRARDTQYF TGTGCCAGCAGTTCTCCCGGGAGGGCCCGAGATACACAGTATTTT